This TCR beta chain stems from a study of early T cells in non-severe SARS-CoV-2 infection (dated by TCRdb to the early 2020s). Context from the whole study: TCR sequencing used bulk RNA from unsorted whole blood, so alpha and beta chains could not be paired. General findings and caveats noted by the study authors: Matching against VDJdb was skewed toward anti-spike CD8 responses, likely underestimated virus-specific expansions, and missed private and CD4 specificities.

This clonotype was recorded many times. The antigen this receptor binds is unknown. Qualities for individual bases were not recorded, and no much larger clone is one base off. Set within a cohort of healthcare workers in London, UK, this nested case-control study involved weekly PCR testing of nasopharyngeal swabs along with blood sampling. Healthcare workers were recruited between 23 and 31 March 2020, during the week of the UK lockdown, and were followed weekly for up to about 15 weeks. CDR1 and CDR2 are read off the germline V gene as MNHEY and SVGAGI. Taken from cysteine to phenylalanine, the CDR3 has 11 residues. This entry keeps only the CDR3 DNA: 33 bases, framed from base 1. V drops 6 bases and J drops 3 bases, leaving 6 bases in between. Libraries were prepared through 5' RACE. Sequencer: NextSeq 500. To correct for sequencing error and PCR bias, the TCR library protocol tagged individual cDNA molecules with unique molecular identifiers. TCR alpha and beta chains were both sequenced, and the abundances of alpha and beta sequences in each sample were closely correlated with each other. In the source study's methods: Decombinator V4 was used to annotate TCR sequences for V gene, J gene and CDR3. Expanded TCRs were defined as changing significantly between any two time points under a Poisson model with p below 0.0001. TCR abundances were normalised to the total number of TCRs sequenced in each sample and reported as counts per million. MAIT TCRs were defined by TRAV1-2 paired with TRAJ12, TRAJ20 or TRAJ33, and iNKT TCRs by TRAV10 paired with TRAJ18. VDJdb, accessed 1 November 2021, was searched for CMV, EBV and SARS-CoV-2 annotated TCRs, excluding TCRs annotated for multiple antigens. The raw public data were reprocessed by TCRdb itself: fastp quality trimming at Q25, MiXCR clonotype calling, in-frame beta chains only. CDR3 protein duplicates are merged, each entry listing the most common genes and DNA. These V and J calls are TCRdb output, not the study's own analysis. For this sample the table gives some 61,000 distinct CDR3 sequences, of which roughly 13% were detected only once. Over 6.5% of the sample comes from the top ten.

This clonotype was sampled from an adult who was a healthcare worker with PCR-confirmed SARS-CoV-2 infection or an uninfected control (not recorded which). The chain uses TRBV6-5 and TRBJ2-7; the D gene identity is not certain. Sequenced material: whole blood. The base sequence is TGTGCCAGCAGCTACAACTACGAGCAGTACTTC. Translated, this is CASSYNYEQYF.